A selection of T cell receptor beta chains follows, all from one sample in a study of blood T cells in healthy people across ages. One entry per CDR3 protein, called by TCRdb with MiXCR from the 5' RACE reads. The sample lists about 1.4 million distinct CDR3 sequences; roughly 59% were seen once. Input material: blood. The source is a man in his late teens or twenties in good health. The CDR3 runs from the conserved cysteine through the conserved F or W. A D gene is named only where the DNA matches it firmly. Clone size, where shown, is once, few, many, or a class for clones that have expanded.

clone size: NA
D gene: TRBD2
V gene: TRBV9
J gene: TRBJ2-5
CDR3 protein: CVSSVGAGGQETQYF
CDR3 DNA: TGTGTCAGCAGCGTAGGTGCGGGGGGGCAAGAGACCCAGTACTTC

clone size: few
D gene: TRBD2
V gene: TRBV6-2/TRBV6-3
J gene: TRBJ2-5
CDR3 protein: CASSLGAGVETQYF
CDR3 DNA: TGTGCCAGCAGTTTAGGAGCGGGGGTAGAGACCCAGTACTTC

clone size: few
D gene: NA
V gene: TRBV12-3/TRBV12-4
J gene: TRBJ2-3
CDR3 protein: CASRPTGPNTDTQYF
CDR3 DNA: TGTGCCAGCAGGCCGACAGGCCCTAACACAGATACGCAGTATTTT

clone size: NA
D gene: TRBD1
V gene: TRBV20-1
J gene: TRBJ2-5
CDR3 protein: CSADRTGFEETQYF
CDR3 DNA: TGCAGTGCGGATCGGACAGGGTTTGAAGAGACCCAGTACTTC

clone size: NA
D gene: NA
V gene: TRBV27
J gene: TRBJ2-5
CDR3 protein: CASSLVGPRETQYF
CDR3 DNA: TGTGCCAGCAGTTTGGTGGGTCCGAGAGAGACCCAGTACTTC

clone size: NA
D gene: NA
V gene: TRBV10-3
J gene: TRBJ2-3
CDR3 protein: CAISESGLVEDTQYF
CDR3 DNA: TGTGCCATCAGTGAGTCGGGATTGGTGGAAGATACGCAGTATTTT

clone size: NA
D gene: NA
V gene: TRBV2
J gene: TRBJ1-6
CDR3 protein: CASSAGVRNSPLHF
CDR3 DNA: TGTGCCAGCAGTGCAGGGGTCAGAAATTCACCCCTCCACTTT

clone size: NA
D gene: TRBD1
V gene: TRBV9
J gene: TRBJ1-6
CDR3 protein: CASSPGQSSLYSPLHF
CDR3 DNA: TGTGCCAGCAGCCCGGGACAGTCGTCTCTTTATTCACCCCTCCACTTT

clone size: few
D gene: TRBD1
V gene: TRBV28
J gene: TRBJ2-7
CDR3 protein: CATSDRVYEQYF
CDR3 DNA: TGTGCCACCTCGGACAGGGTCTACGAGCAGTACTTC

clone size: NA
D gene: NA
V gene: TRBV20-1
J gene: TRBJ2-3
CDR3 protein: CSAAGLYPDTQYF
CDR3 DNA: TGCAGTGCTGCGGGCCTCTACCCAGATACGCAGTATTTT

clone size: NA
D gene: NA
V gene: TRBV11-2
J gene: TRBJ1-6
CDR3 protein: CASSFTDRLSSSPLHF
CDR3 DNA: TGTGCCAGCAGCTTTACCGACAGGCTCTCCTCCTCACCCCTCCACTTT

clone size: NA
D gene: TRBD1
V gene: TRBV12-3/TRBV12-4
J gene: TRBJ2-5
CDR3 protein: CASSKPDRGPETQYF
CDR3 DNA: TGTGCCAGCAGTAAACCGGACAGGGGTCCCGAGACCCAGTACTTC

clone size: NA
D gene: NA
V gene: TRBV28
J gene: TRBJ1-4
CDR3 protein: CASSLRQVGEKLFF
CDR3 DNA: TGTGCCAGCAGTTTACGCCAGGTGGGGGAAAAACTGTTTTTT

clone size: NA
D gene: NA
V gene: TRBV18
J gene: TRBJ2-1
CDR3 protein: CASSRGGMVLNEQFF
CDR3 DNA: TGTGCCAGCTCACGAGGGGGGATGGTACTCAATGAGCAGTTCTTC

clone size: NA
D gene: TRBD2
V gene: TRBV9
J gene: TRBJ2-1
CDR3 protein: CASSVGTSGGIFYNEQFF
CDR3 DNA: TGTGCCAGCAGCGTAGGGACTAGCGGGGGGATCTTTTACAATGAGCAGTTCTTC

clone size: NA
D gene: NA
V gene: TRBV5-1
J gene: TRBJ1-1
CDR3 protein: CASSQNGGNTEAFF
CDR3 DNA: TGCGCCAGCAGCCAGAATGGGGGGAACACTGAAGCTTTCTTT

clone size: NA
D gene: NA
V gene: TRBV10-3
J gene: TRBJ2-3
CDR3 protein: CAISEGIGTDTQYF
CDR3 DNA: TGTGCCATCAGTGAAGGGATAGGTACAGATACGCAGTATTTT

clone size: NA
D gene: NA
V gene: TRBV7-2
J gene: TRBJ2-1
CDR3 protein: CASGSRESSYNEQFF
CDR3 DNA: TGTGCCAGCGGCTCAAGGGAGAGCTCCTACAATGAGCAGTTCTTC

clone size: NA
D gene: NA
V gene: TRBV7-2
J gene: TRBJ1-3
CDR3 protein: CASSPGEGNTIYF
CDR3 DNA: TGTGCCAGCAGCCCAGGGGAAGGAAACACCATATATTTT

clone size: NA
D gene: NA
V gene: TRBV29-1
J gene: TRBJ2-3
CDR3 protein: CSTYTTDTQYF
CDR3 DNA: TGCAGCACGTACACCACAGATACGCAGTATTTT

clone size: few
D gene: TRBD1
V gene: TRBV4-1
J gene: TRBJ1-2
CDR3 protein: CASSLGTAFTYGYTF
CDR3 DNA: TGCGCCAGCAGCCTCGGGACAGCATTCACCTATGGCTACACCTTC

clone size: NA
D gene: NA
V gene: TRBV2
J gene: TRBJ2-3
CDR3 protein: CASSAGPGAFLRTDTQYF
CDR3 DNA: TGTGCCAGCAGTGCCGGTCCAGGGGCTTTTCTCCGCACGGATACGCAGTATTTT

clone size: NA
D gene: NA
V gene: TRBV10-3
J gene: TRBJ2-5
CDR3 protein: CAISEGTFQYF
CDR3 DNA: TGTGCCATCAGTGAGGGGACATTCCAGTACTTC

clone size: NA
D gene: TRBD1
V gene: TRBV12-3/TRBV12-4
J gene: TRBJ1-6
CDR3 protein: CTSRSGTDNSPLHF
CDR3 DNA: TGTACCAGCAGATCCGGGACAGATAATTCACCCCTCCACTTT

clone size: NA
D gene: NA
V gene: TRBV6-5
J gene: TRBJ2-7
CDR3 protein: CASTVQGYHEQYF
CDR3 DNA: TGTGCCAGCACAGTCCAGGGCTACCACGAGCAGTACTTC

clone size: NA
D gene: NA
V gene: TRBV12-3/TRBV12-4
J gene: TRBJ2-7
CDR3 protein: CASSLRVERVYEQYF
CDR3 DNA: TGTGCCAGCAGTTTAAGGGTAGAAAGAGTCTACGAGCAGTACTTC

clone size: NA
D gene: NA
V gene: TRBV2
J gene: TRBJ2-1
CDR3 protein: CASSRTGRDEQFF
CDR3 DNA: TGTGCCAGCTCCCGGACGGGGCGCGATGAGCAGTTCTTC

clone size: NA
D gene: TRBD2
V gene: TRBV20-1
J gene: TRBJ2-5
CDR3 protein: CSARSGSGTSGQETQYF
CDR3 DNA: TGCAGTGCTAGATCAGGATCCGGGACTAGCGGACAAGAGACCCAGTACTTC

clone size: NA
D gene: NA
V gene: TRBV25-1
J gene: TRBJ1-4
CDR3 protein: CASSEGVPRAEKLFF
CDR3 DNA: TGTGCCAGCAGTGAGGGGGTGCCAAGAGCGGAAAAACTGTTTTTT

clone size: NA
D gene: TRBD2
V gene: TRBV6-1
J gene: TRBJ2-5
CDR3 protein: CASRLAGGPNRKTQYF
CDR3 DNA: TGTGCCAGCAGACTAGCGGGGGGACCAAACCGGAAGACCCAGTACTTC

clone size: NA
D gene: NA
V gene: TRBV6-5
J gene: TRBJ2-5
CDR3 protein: CASGWQGKETQYF
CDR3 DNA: TGTGCCAGCGGTTGGCAGGGGAAAGAGACCCAGTACTTC

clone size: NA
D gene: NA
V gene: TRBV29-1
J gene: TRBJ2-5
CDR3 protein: CSVMGSQETQYF
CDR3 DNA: TGCAGCGTTATGGGCAGTCAAGAGACCCAGTACTTC

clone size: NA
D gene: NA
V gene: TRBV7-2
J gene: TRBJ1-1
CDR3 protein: CASSLPVNTEAFF
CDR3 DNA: TGTGCCAGCAGCTTACCAGTGAACACTGAAGCTTTCTTT

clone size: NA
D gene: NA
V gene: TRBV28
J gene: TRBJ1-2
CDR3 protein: CASGSLGRYGYTF
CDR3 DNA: TGTGCCAGCGGATCACTCGGACGATATGGCTACACCTTC

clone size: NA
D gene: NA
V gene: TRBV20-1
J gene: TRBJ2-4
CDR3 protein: CSASDGGIQYF
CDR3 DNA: TGCAGTGCTAGCGACGGGGGCATTCAGTACTTC

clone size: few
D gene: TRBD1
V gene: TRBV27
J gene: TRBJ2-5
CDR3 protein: CASREGTDRETQYF
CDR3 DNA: TGTGCCAGCAGAGAGGGGACAGATCGGGAGACCCAGTACTTC

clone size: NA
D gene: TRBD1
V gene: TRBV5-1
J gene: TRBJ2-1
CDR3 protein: CASSFTGGPEQFF
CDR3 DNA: TGCGCCAGCAGCTTCACAGGGGGACCTGAGCAGTTCTTC

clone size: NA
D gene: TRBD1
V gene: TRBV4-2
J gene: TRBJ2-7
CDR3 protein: CASRTGQGAHEQYF
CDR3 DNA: TGTGCCAGCAGAACGGGACAGGGGGCCCACGAGCAGTACTTC

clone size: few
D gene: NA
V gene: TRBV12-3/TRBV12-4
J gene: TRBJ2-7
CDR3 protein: CASAWAYCEQYF
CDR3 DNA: TGTGCCAGCGCTTGGGCCTACTGCGAGCAGTACTTC

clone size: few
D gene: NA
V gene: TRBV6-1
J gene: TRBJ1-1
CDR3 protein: CASSDRMNTEAFF
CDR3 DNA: TGTGCCAGCAGTGATAGGATGAACACTGAAGCTTTCTTT

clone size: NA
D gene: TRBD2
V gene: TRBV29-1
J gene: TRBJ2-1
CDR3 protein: CSVIPGGYNEQFF
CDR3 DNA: TGCAGCGTTATACCGGGAGGGTACAATGAGCAGTTCTTC

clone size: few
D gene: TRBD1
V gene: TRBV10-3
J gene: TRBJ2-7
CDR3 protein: CAISMNRGFGEQYF
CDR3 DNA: TGTGCCATCAGCATGAACAGGGGATTCGGCGAGCAGTACTTC

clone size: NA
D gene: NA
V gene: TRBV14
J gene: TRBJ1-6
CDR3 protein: CASSQTRGGNSPLHF
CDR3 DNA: TGTGCCAGCAGCCAGACTCGGGGGGGTAACTCACCCCTCCACTTT

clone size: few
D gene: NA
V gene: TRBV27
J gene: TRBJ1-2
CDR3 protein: CASSLGSLYGYTF
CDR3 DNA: TGTGCCAGCAGTTTGGGCAGCCTCTATGGCTACACCTTC

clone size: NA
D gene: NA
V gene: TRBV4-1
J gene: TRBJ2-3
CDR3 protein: CASSQDWRDTQYF
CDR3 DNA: TGCGCCAGCAGCCAAGATTGGCGTGATACGCAGTATTTT

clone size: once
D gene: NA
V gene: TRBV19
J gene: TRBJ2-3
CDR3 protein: CASSIDRRHGTQYF
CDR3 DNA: TGTGCCAGTAGTATAGATCGCCGACACGGTACGCAGTATTTT

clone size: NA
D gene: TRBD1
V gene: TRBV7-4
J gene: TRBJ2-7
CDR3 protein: CASSLAQDRDNEQYF
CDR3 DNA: TGTGCCAGCAGCTTAGCACAGGACAGGGACAATGAGCAGTACTTC

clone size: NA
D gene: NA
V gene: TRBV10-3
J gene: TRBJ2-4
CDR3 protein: CAISDNVRHLGEQYF
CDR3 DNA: TGTGCCATCAGTGATAACGTACGGCATCTGGGTGAGCAGTACTTC

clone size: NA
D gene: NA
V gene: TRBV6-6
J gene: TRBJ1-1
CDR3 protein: CASFRRQLTEAFF
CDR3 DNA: TGTGCCAGCTTTAGGCGTCAGCTCACTGAAGCTTTCTTT

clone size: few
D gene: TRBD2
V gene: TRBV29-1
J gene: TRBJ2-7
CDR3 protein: CSVGGLAGHSYEQYF
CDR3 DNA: TGCAGCGTTGGGGGCCTAGCGGGGCACTCCTACGAGCAGTACTTC

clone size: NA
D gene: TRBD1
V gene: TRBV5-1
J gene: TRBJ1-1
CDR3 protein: CASRRDSEAFF
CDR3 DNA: TGCGCCAGCAGAAGGGACAGTGAAGCTTTCTTT

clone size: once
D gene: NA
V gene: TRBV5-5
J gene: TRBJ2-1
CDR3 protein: CASRRLGEPNEQFF
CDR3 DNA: TGTGCCAGCAGGCGACTAGGGGAGCCAAATGAGCAGTTCTTC

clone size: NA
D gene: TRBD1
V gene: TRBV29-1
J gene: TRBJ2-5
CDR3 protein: CSVGTGDLETQYF
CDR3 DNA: TGCAGCGTGGGGACAGGGGATTTAGAGACCCAGTACTTC

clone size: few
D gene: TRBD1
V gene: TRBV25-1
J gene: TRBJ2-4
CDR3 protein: CASSTYRGDQNIQYF
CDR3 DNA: TGTGCCAGCAGTACGTACAGGGGGGACCAAAACATTCAGTACTTC

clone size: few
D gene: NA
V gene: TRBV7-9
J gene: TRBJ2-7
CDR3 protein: CASSQLAYEQYF
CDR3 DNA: TGTGCCAGCAGCCAGCTAGCGTACGAGCAGTACTTC

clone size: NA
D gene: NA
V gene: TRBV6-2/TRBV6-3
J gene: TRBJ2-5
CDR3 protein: CASSLTPPPAWETQYF
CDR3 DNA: TGTGCCAGCAGCTTGACTCCTCCTCCTGCTTGGGAGACCCAGTACTTC

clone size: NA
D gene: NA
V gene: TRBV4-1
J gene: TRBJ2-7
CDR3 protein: CASSQVYPGNYEQYF
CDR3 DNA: TGCGCCAGCAGCCAAGTTTATCCCGGGAACTACGAGCAGTACTTC

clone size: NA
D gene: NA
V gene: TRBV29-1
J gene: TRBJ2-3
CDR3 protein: CSVVRAGMGTDTQYF
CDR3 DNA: TGCAGCGTGGTTCGAGCTGGGATGGGCACAGATACGCAGTATTTT

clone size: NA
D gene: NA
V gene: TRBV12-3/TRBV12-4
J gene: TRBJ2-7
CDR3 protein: CASSDRTANYEQYF
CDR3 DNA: TGTGCCAGCAGTGACAGGACAGCCAACTACGAGCAGTACTTC